This TCR beta chain emerged from a study of blood T cells in healthy people across ages. Study outcomes and limitations: As age increased, TCR beta diversity per million T cells fell in a roughly linear fashion.

On this clonotype: Antigen specificity is unknown. A much more abundant neighbour one base away suggests this may be a read error.

Drawn from each donor were about 9 milliliters of peripheral blood. This CDR3 is built from 14 residues. CDR1 is DFQATT, CDR2 SNEGSKA, per germline (reference sequence). Primed by a sample-barcoded 5' primer and a J-beta primer mix, a second PCR proceeded for about 6 to 11 cycles. Every molecule of cDNA carried a tag from a template-switch adaptor with 12 random nucleotides. A single record per CDR3 protein comes from TCRdb applying MiXCR to the 5' RACE reads. The table records hundreds of thousands of distinct CDR3 sequences, more than 25% of them present only once. The gene calls are TRBV20-1 and TRBJ2-3; TRBD2 matches 7 bases. Sequenced material: blood. The clonotype was recovered from an elderly woman in good health. The CDR3 sequence: CSPKEPLATDMQYF. In DNA form, the CDR3 reads TGCAGTCCGAAAGAACCACTAGCGACAGATATGCAGTATTTT.